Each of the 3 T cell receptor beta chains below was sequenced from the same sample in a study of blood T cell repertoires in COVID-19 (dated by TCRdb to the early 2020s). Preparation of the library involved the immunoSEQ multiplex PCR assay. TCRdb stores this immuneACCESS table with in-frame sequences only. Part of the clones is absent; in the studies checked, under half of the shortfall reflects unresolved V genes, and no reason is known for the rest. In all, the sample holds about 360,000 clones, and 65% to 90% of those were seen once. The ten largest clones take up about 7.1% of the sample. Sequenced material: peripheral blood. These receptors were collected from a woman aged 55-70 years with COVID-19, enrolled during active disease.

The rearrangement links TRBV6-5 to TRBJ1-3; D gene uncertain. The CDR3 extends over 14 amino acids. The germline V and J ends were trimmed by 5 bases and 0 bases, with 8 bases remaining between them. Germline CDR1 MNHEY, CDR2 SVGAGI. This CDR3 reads CASSPTHSGNTIYF. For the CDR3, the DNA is TGTGCCAGCAGTCCGACACACTCTGGAAACACCATATATTTT.

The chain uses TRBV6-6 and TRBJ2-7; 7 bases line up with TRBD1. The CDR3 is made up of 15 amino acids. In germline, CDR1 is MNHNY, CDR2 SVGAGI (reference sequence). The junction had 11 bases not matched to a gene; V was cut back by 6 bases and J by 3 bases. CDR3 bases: TGTGCCAGCAGCCCTGACAGGGTTAAGTTCTACGAGCAGTACTTC. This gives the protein CASSPDRVKFYEQYF.

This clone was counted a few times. The CDR3 DNA reads TGTGCCAGCAGTGGAAGGAGAGGGTCCGCTGAAGCTTTCTTT. This gives the protein CASSGRRGSAEAFF. This chain links TRBV7-9 with TRBJ1-1; D ambiguous. The CDR3 is made up of 14 amino acids. From germline, CDR1 is SEHNR and CDR2 FQNEAQ (reference sequence). V was cut by 6 bases and J by 6 bases, with 17 bases left in between.